The TCR beta chain under discussion was sequenced for a study of blood T cells in healthy people across ages. This clonotype was detected many times. The antigen is undetermined. Donors ranged from roughly 6 to 90 years old and were healthy Caucasians in Russia. PBMCs, at least 6 million per sample, were isolated. Study conclusions and caveats: The study found more naive CD4+ cells and higher diversity in long-lived than aged donors. PBMC samples, being unsorted, prevented any conclusive comparison of naive and antigen-experienced cells.

Primed by a sample-barcoded 5' primer and a J-beta primer mix, a second PCR proceeded for 7 to 11 cycles. Via MiXCR, TCRdb re-called the 5' RACE reads, giving one row per CDR3 protein. The top ten clones hold roughly 14% of a sample with around 1,000,000 distinct CDR3 sequences, around two fifths of them seen once. Germline lookup yields CDR1 SNHLY and CDR2 FYNNEI. This CDR3 comprises 14 residues. The germline V and J ends were trimmed by 7 bases and 7 bases, with 19 bases remaining between them. Sequencing input: blood. The chain uses TRBV2 and TRBJ1-2, with unresolved D. The sequence was collected from a man between 18 and 29 years old in good health. CDR3 protein: CASTVLSNSGGYTF. The CDR3 region has the DNA TGTGCCAGCACCGTCCTGAGCAACTCCGGTGGCTACACCTTC.